Following are 10 T cell receptor beta chains from one sample sequenced in a study of OX40 agonist ivuxolimab in advanced cancers. TCRdb's copy holds only in-frame clones and misses some; the assay was immunoSEQ multiplex PCR. This table holds some 150,000 clones, 85% to 95% found once. Sequenced material: CD4+ or CD8+ T cells sorted from blood, taken in a trial of the OX40 agonist ivuxolimab. The receptor source for this set is an adult with an advanced solid tumor such as melanoma, head and neck, liver or kidney cancer.

This chain links TRBV2 with TRBJ2-7, with D perhaps given as TRBD1 or TRBD2 (5 bases each). The CDR3 runs to 14 residues. Germline loops: CDR1 SNHLY, CDR2 FYNNEI. Trimming left V 5 bases short and J 7 bases short, with 18 bases between. The CDR3 bases are TGTGCCAGCAGTCCGAGTCGGGACCTGGGGGAGCAGTACTTC. Amino acids: CASSPSRDLGEQYF.

This clone was counted once. The chain uses TRBV5-4 and TRBJ2-1, with TRBD1 as a possible D gene (7 bases). CDR1 and CDR2 (germline): SGHNT, YYREEE (reference sequence). This CDR3 is 14 amino acids long. The germline V and J ends were trimmed by 4 bases and 5 bases, with 13 bases remaining between them. The CDR3 DNA reads as TGTGCCAGCAGCGCAGGGGGGTGGGACAATGAGCAGTTCTTC. Encoded protein: CASSAGGWDNEQFF.

The chain employs TRBV27 and TRBJ2-7; either TRBD1 or TRBD2 may supply D (5 bases each). The CDR3 loop spans 16 amino acids. Between the trimmed V and J ends, which lost 5 bases and 4 bases, there was a span of 21 bases. Germline assignment: CDR1 MNHEY and CDR2 SMNVEV (reference sequence). CDR3 sequence: CASSAPTRDGKYEQYF. The CDR3 DNA follows: TGTGCCAGCAGTGCCCCGACCCGGGACGGGAAATACGAGCAGTACTTC.

This clone was found once. The sample has other DNA sequences that encode this CDR3 too. The chain couples TRBV19 to TRBJ1-4; the D is unclear. There are 14 residues in the CDR3. Deletions cut 6 bases from V and 0 bases from J, with 8 bases between. Germline CDR1 and CDR2: LNHDA and SQIVND (reference sequence). CDR3 region: CASRDGATNEKLFF. In DNA, the CDR3 is TGTGCCAGTAGGGACGGAGCAACTAATGAAAAACTGTTTTTT.

This chain links TRBV6-5 with TRBJ1-1; the match to TRBD1 covers 7 bases. Unmatched junction bases numbered 4, after V lost 2 bases and J lost 1 base. CDR3 length: 15 residues. Germline V gene lookup returns CDR1 MNHEY and CDR2 SVGAGI. The chain's CDR3 is CASSYTGVRNTEAFF. In DNA, the CDR3 is TGTGCCAGCAGTTACACAGGGGTGAGGAACACTGAAGCTTTCTTT.

The J gene is TRBJ2-1, the V gene TRBV6-5; D may be TRBD2 (5 bases). CDR3 length equals 15 residues. Trimming took off 2 bases at V and 1 base at J, with 9 bases between the two ends. CDR1 and CDR2 (germline): MNHEY, SVGAGI. The CDR3 spells CASSYPRGSYNEQFF. In nucleotides, the CDR3 is TGTGCCAGCAGTTACCCCCGGGGTTCCTACAATGAGCAGTTCTTC.

In this sample, this clone turned up once. The CDR3 coding sequence is TGTGCCAGTAGTCGGGGGCCGAGCAATCAGCCCCAGCATTTT. Translating it yields CASSRGPSNQPQHF. The chain joins TRBV19 to TRBJ1-5; possibly TRBD1 for D (6 bases). CDR3 size: 14 residues. Germline lookup yields CDR1 LNHDA and CDR2 SQIVND (reference sequence). V lost 5 bases and J 1 base, leaving 9 bases between the germline ends.

The V and J genes are TRBV19 and TRBJ1-4; D not certain. The V end was cut by 6 bases, the J end by 7 bases, with 21 bases between. The CDR3 runs 16 residues. The V gene's germline CDR1 is LNHDA and CDR2 SQIVND (reference sequence). This chain's CDR3 is CASSVGGQVLREKLFF. In nucleotides, the CDR3 is TGTGCCAGTAGCGTGGGAGGGCAGGTCCTTCGTGAAAAACTGTTTTTT.

This chain links TRBV6-6 with TRBJ1-2; D is unclear. The germline gives CDR1 MNHNY, CDR2 SVGAGI (reference sequence). The CDR3 spans 11 residues. V was pared by 0 bases and J by 8 bases, with 4 bases between. The CDR3: CASSYSRGYTF. The DNA for the CDR3 is TGTGCCAGCAGTTACTCGAGAGGCTACACCTTC.

The chain combines TRBV4-3 with TRBJ2-5, with a weak D call TRBD2 (7 bases). The CDR3 has 17 amino acids. Trimming stripped 0 bases from V and 1 base from J, with 15 bases between. Germline-derived CDR1 and CDR2 are LGHNA and YSLEER. The CDR3 DNA follows: TGCGCCAGCAGCCAAGATAGGGGGGGGCGACGCCAAGAGACCCAGTACTTC. Translating it yields CASSQDRGGRRQETQYF.